The 2 T cell receptor beta chains below were found in one sample sequenced in a study of human T cells and chemical hapten exposure. Each CDR3 protein gets one entry after TCRdb re-called the RACE reads with MiXCR. Among 300,000 to 400,000 distinct CDR3 sequences listed, 5.1% were seen once. Time point given: pre-sensitization, week 0. Treatment described: therapeutic diphenylcyclopropenone sensitization with weekly scalp DPC. The sample consisted of whole blood, taken in connection with sensitization to the hapten diphenylcyclopropenone (DPC). The receptors were sampled from a woman between 50 and 59 years old with alopecia areata. Some clones in this sample may be carry-over from other donors' samples.

This clonotype was seen only a few times. J is TRBJ1-1 and V is TRBV2, with 7 bases identical to TRBD1. Germline-derived CDR1 and CDR2 are SNHLY and FYNNEI. With V trimmed by 6 bases and J by 5 bases, 6 bases remained unmatched. This CDR3 is built from 13 residues. CDR3 in DNA: TGTGCCAGCAGAGATACAGGGGCTACTGAAGCTTTCTTT. Amino acid sequence: CASRDTGATEAFF.

This clonotype was seen ten or more times. The genes are TRBV9 and TRBJ1-2; D uncertain. Per the germline V gene, CDR1 is SGDLS and CDR2 is YYNGEE. V lost 0 bases to trimming and J lost 6 bases, with 12 bases between them. The CDR3 consists of 14 residues. This chain's CDR3 is CASSVGTTRNGYTF. CDR3 nucleotides: TGTGCCAGCAGCGTAGGCACAACGAGGAATGGCTACACCTTC.